This T cell receptor beta chain was observed in a study of human T cells and chemical hapten exposure. Overall study context: Sensitization was performed using 2% DPC on a 2 cm by 2 cm upper inner arm skin site. Upper-back patch tests with 0.01% DPC were read at 6 days. TCR yields differed between samples (mainly from small differences in pooled library volume).

Each CDR3 protein gets one entry after TCRdb re-called the RACE reads with MiXCR. Seen here are roughly 120,000 distinct CDR3 sequences, approximately 14% observed once, and the top ten hold approximately 0.92%. This clonotype showed up just a few times. Trimming took off 5 bases at V and 4 bases at J, with 18 bases between the two ends. Germline CDR1 and CDR2: SGHDT and YYEEEE. This CDR3 is 15 amino acids long. Stated time point: patch test 1, 2 weeks after DPC sensitization. Treatment here: therapeutic diphenylcyclopropenone sensitization with weekly scalp DPC. Material: whole blood, obtained in connection with sensitization to the hapten diphenylcyclopropenone (DPC). The rearrangement links TRBV5-6 to TRBJ2-5, with a weak D call TRBD1 (5 bases). The receptor was derived from a man between 18 and 35 years old with alopecia areata. Some clones in this sample may be carry-over from other donors' samples. In DNA, the CDR3 is TGTGCCAGCAGTGGGATGGGGCAGGGTGGAGAGACCCAGTACTTC. It encodes CASSGMGQGGETQYF.